Presented here are 16 T cell receptor beta chains from one specimen sequenced in a study of cytomegalovirus exposure and HLA in healthy donors (dated by TCRdb to about 2017). Library creation used the immunoSEQ multiplex PCR assay. A mixture of 60 forward primers for TCR Vbeta segments and 13 reverse primers for TCR Jbeta segments was used in the multiplex PCR. The source is immuneACCESS, and TCRdb retained only in-frame sequences with V and J called. Part of the clones is not carried over; for the studies checked, unresolved V genes explain less than half of this, and the remainder is unexplained. This sample lists roughly 150,000 clones; approximately 81% were detected once. Roughly 4% of the sample is held by the ten biggest clonotypes. The sample comprised PBMCs. These receptors were obtained from a woman aged 35 to 49 in good health and CMV-seropositive.

The genes are TRBV5-4 and TRBJ2-5; 10 bases line up with TRBD2. The V and J ends lost 4 bases and 7 bases, in that order; junction bases with no gene match: 4. The CDR3 sequence is 13 residues long. Germline V lookup: CDR1 SGHNT, CDR2 YYREEE (reference sequence). CDR3 sequence reads: CASSLAGAGTQYF. The DNA for the CDR3 is TGTGCCAGCAGCCTAGCGGGGGCGGGGACCCAGTACTTC.

V usage is TRBV6-5 and J usage is TRBJ2-5; 7 bases agree with TRBD1. Trimming took 4 bases from V and 5 from J; bases not matched to a gene: 13. Germline V gene lookup returns CDR1 MNHEY and CDR2 SVGAGI. There are 16 residues in the CDR3. The CDR3: CASSSGQTIGWETQYF. The CDR3 DNA follows: TGTGCCAGCAGTTCGGGACAGACAATTGGGTGGGAGACCCAGTACTTC.

The chain joins TRBV2 to TRBJ1-2; no clear D. Trimming cost V 5 bases and J 2 bases, with 15 bases left between them. CDR3 size: 15 residues. Germline CDR1 is SNHLY and CDR2 is FYNNEI. CDR3 in amino acids: CASSKDNEENYGYTF. CDR3 in DNA: TGTGCCAGCAGTAAAGATAACGAGGAAAACTATGGCTACACCTTC.

This chain connects TRBV29-1 to TRBJ2-5; 10 bases match TRBD2. The CDR3 loop spans 14 amino acids. Germline CDR1 reads SQVTM; CDR2 reads ANQGSEA. After removal of 7 bases from V and 5 bases from J, the junction contained 10 bases not matched to a gene. The CDR3 protein is CSAPLAGRRETQYF. CDR3 DNA: TGCAGCGCCCCACTAGCGGGGAGGCGGGAGACCCAGTACTTC.

This chain links TRBV30 with TRBJ2-1; 10 bases line up with TRBD2. The CDR3 contains 14 residues. After removal of 4 bases from V and 6 bases from J, the junction contained 6 bases not matched to a gene. Germline-derived CDR1 and CDR2 are GTSNPN and SVGIG (reference sequence). The CDR3 DNA follows: TGTGCCTGGACCGTAGCGGGAGGACTCAATGAGCAGTTCTTC. This gives the protein CAWTVAGGLNEQFF.

This clone was observed a handful of times. The identical CDR3 is also encoded by other nucleotide sequences in the sample. The chain has TRBV9 and TRBJ1-1, with D perhaps TRBD1 (5 bases). V was trimmed by 0 bases and J by 5 bases, leaving 14 bases between them. The germline V gene encodes CDR1 SGDLS and CDR2 YYNGEE. CDR3 length: 15 residues. The DNA for the CDR3 is TGTGCCAGCAGCGTAGGAGGAGGGGTAGGGACTGAAGCTTTCTTT. Protein sequence: CASSVGGGVGTEAFF.

A single count supports this clone. The V call is TRBV5-4, the J call TRBJ2-3, with 13 bases matching TRBD2. The germline CDR1 and CDR2 sequences are SGHNT and YYREEE (reference sequence). The CDR3 has 19 residues. Trimming cost V 4 bases and J 5 bases; bases outside gene matches: 16. The CDR3 here is CASSPSRTSGSGVRDTQYF. CDR3 DNA sequence: TGTGCCAGCAGCCCATCTCGGACTAGCGGGAGCGGGGTTAGAGATACGCAGTATTTT.

This clone was detected only once. CDR3 sequence (DNA): TGTGCCAGCAGTGAAAGGGGGACACCGTTCTCTGGGGCCAACGTCCTGACTTTC. This sequence encodes CASSERGTPFSGANVLTF. The V call is TRBV25-1, the J call TRBJ2-6, with a possible D match to TRBD1 (6 bases). The germline V and J ends were trimmed by 2 bases and 0 bases, with 14 bases remaining between them. Germline V CDR1 and CDR2: MGHDK, SYGVNS. The CDR3 is 18 residues long.

This chain joins TRBV4-3 and TRBJ1-1; no reliable D call. V lost 4 bases to trimming and J lost 4 bases, with 19 bases between them. Germline CDR1 LGHNA, CDR2 YSLEER. The CDR3 consists of 16 residues. CDR3 amino acids: CASSPNGQAMSTEAFF. CDR3 coding DNA: TGCGCCAGCAGCCCAAACGGCCAGGCGATGAGCACTGAAGCTTTCTTT.

Only a few counts were recorded for this clone. The chain links TRBV9 to TRBJ2-2; 12 bases are a match to TRBD2. With 0 bases clipped from V and 4 bases from J, the junction kept 7 bases outside the gene matches. This CDR3 is 18 amino acids long. Germline-derived CDR1 and CDR2 are SGDLS and YYNGEE. In DNA form, the CDR3 reads TGTGCCAGCAGCGTAGCTCCTAGCGGGGGGGCCAGCACCGGGGAGCTGTTTTTT. The encoded protein is CASSVAPSGGASTGELFF.

The J gene is TRBJ1-3, the V gene TRBV6-1; TRBD1 might be the D (6 bases). The CDR3 runs 14 residues. The germline V and J ends were trimmed by 8 bases and 4 bases, with 15 bases remaining between them. Per the germline V gene, CDR1 is MNHNS and CDR2 is SASEGT. The chain's CDR3 is CASSTGLLGNTIYF. CDR3 bases: TGTGCCAGCTCGACAGGCCTCCTCGGAAACACCATATATTTT.

CDR3 nucleotides: TGTGCCAGCAGCCAAAGCCGGGGGGTGGCGTTCTTC. It translates to CASSQSRGVAFF. The chain recombines TRBV7-3 with TRBJ2-1, with 7 bases aligning to TRBD2. Germline V gives CDR1 SGHTA, CDR2 FQGTGA. The CDR3 has 12 residues. V shed 5 bases and J 15 bases; nucleotides not matched to a gene: 10.

The chain carries TRBV30 and TRBJ2-2; the D is unclear. The CDR3 has 12 residues. Trimming pared 4 bases from V and 0 bases from J, leaving 3 bases between. Germline V gene sequence: CDR1 GTSNPN, CDR2 SVGIG (reference sequence). CDR3 sequence reads: CAWTTNTGELFF. In nucleotides, the CDR3 is TGTGCCTGGACAACGAACACCGGGGAGCTGTTTTTT. The full variable domain, completed using reference TRBV30 and TRBJ2-2, is SQTIHQWPATLVQPVGSPLSLECTVEGTSNPNLYWYRQAAGRGLQLLFYSVGIGQISSEVPQNLSASRPQDRQFILSSKKLLLSDSGFYLCAWTTNTGELFFGEGSRLTVL.

The chain employs TRBV4-3 and TRBJ2-5; D possibly corresponds to TRBD1 (5 bases). Gene TRBJ2-7 matches the end of the DNA better, so the J call may be wrong. The CDR3 totals 14 residues. CDR1 LGHNA and CDR2 YSLEER come from the germline V gene. This chain's CDR3 is CASSQVAGFYEQYF. The CDR3 nucleotides are TGCGCCAGCAGCCAAGTGGCAGGGTTCTACGAGCAGTACTTC.

This clone was seen just once. The chain recombines TRBV5-1 with TRBJ2-2, with 9 bases fitting TRBD1. The V gene end was trimmed by 6 bases and the J gene end by 7 bases; junction bases not matched to a gene: 13. This CDR3 spans 16 amino acids. Germline-derived CDR1 and CDR2 are SGHRS and YFSETQ. This chain's CDR3 is CASTFLSGQGGGELFF. The CDR3 nucleotides read TGCGCCAGCACCTTCCTATCGGGACAGGGTGGCGGGGAGCTGTTTTTT.

The chain is built from TRBV7-2 and TRBJ2-1; 13 bases are a match to TRBD2. The CDR3 contains 16 residues. The V gene's germline CDR1 is SGHTA and CDR2 FQGNSA. After removal of 5 bases from V and 5 bases from J, the junction contained 6 bases not matched to a gene. The CDR3 coding sequence is TGTGCCAGCAGCCTTCTGGGACTAGCGGGGCACAATGAGCAGTTCTTC. The encoded protein is CASSLLGLAGHNEQFF.